This T cell receptor beta chain originates from a study of T-cell reconstitution after alpha-beta-depleted transplantation in children. This clonotype was observed at least ten times. Its antigen is as yet unknown. Molecular barcoding with unique molecular identifiers was used for the TCRbeta library. TCRdb analysed the PCR reads with MiXCR anew, one entry per CDR3 protein. The table includes hundreds of thousands of distinct CDR3 sequences, approximately 14% detected once. V shed 2 bases, J shed 4 bases, and the junction held 6 bases outside the gene matches. The CDR3 contains 14 residues. CDR1 SGHRS and CDR2 YFSETQ come from the germline V gene. Study results and limitations: One year post-transplant, T-cell counts and diversity were largely derived from T cells produced anew. Several hundred rapidly expanded clones from non-depleted graft cells reportedly supplied alpha-beta T cells about two months post-transplant.

The sequencing used PBMCs, collected before TCRalphabeta/CD19-depleted stem cell transplant. The chain has TRBV5-1 and TRBJ2-7, with TRBD2 matching 7 bases. The clonotype was recovered from a girl aged 2 to 10 with congenital amegakaryocytic thrombocytopenia, due to receive a stem cell transplant. CDR3 sequence: CASSFPGGTYEQYF. As DNA, the CDR3 is TGCGCCAGCAGCTTTCCGGGAGGAACTTACGAGCAGTACTTC. The entire variable domain, with the rest obtained from reference TRBV5-1 and TRBJ2-7, is as follows: KAGVTQTPRYLIKTRGQQVTLSCSPISGHRSVSWYQQTPGQGLQFLFEYFSETQRNKGNFPGRFSGRQFSNSRSEMNVSTLELGDSALYLCASSFPGGTYEQYFGPGTRLTVT.